This T cell receptor (beta chain) was captured by sequencing in a study of cytomegalovirus exposure and HLA in healthy donors. Overall study results and limits: Sequencing likely caused a cluster of highly shared sequence variants.

Trimming took off 6 bases at V and 3 bases at J, with 12 bases between the two ends. The germline V gene encodes CDR1 MDHEN and CDR2 SYDVKM. The CDR3 loop spans 14 amino acids. This clone was counted a few times. Its specificity is unknown. Use of 60 Vbeta and 13 Jbeta primers characterized the PCR. Using immunoSEQ multiplex PCR, the repertoire was profiled, and TCRdb retains in-frame clones only, with some absent. Among 150,000 or so clones listed, approximately 81% were seen once. The receptor's source is a woman aged 18-29 years in good health and CMV-seronegative. The sequenced material came from PBMCs. The chain links TRBV28 to TRBJ1-5; no firm D call. The CDR3 coding sequence is TGTGCCAGCAGCCAAGGAGGGAACAATCAGCCCCAGCATTTT. Encoded protein: CASSQGGNNQPQHF. The whole variable domain, filled in from reference TRBV28 and TRBJ1-5, reads DVKVTQSSRYLVKRTGEKVFLECVQDMDHENMFWYRQDPGLGLRLIYFSYDVKMKEKGDIPEGYSVSREKKERFSLILESASTNQTSMYLCASSQGGNNQPQHFGDGTRLSIL.